The entry below gives a single T cell receptor (beta chain) sequence along with its context. V lost 4 bases and J lost 3; bases outside the gene matches: 9. The CDR3 is 15 amino acids. CDR1 and CDR2 from the germline V gene are SGHVS and FQNEAQ. The sample comes from a study of blood T cell repertoires in COVID-19. Study at large: Acute and convalescent COVID-19 samples came from the United States, Italy and Spain. The cDNA or gDNA used as material had been derived from T cells, B-cell-depleted T cells, or PBMCs.

In the authors' workflow: Quantification of nucleated cells was approximated via reference gene primer amplification. Profiling relied on immunoSEQ multiplex PCR, and the TCRdb table lists in-frame clones only, not all of them. V, J and clone size are taken as reported in that table, and D and trimming were inferred from the DNA itself. The data contain roughly 250,000 clones, about 89% of them seen just once; the ten biggest clones take up over 2%. This rearrangement joins TRBV7-8 to TRBJ2-7, with TRBD1 matching 7 bases. Material: peripheral blood. The clonotype was recovered from a woman aged 45-65 years with acute or convalescent COVID-19. CDR3 sequence reads: CASSSPPDRRYEQYF. The CDR3 DNA is TGTGCCAGCAGCTCCCCCCCGGACAGGCGCTACGAGCAGTACTTC. The full variable domain, completed using reference TRBV7-8 and TRBJ2-7, is GAGVSQSPRYKVAKRGQDVALRCDPISGHVSLFWYQQALGQGPEFLTYFQNEAQLDKSGLPSDRFFAERPEGSVSTLKIQRTQQEDSAVYLCASSSPPDRRYEQYFGPGTRLTVT.